Listed below are T cell receptor beta chains from one sample, sequenced in a study of identifying expanded T cells in peripheral blood. Profiling relied on immunoSEQ multiplex PCR, and the TCRdb table lists in-frame clones only, not all of them. Of over 85,000 clones in the sample, 88% were seen once. Source material: blood. All receptors derive from a person aged 18 to 70 in good health. The CDR3 runs from the conserved cysteine through the conserved F or W. A D gene is named only where the DNA matches it firmly. Only part of the rows carry a size: once, few, many, or a class if the clone is expanded.

CDR3 protein: CASSQDLGGDSGNTIYF
CDR3 DNA: TGCGCCAGCAGCCAAGATTTGGGGGGGGACTCTGGAAACACCATATATTTT
J gene: TRBJ1-3
clone size: NA
V gene: TRBV4-3
D gene: NA

CDR3 protein: CASGREGNTIYF
CDR3 DNA: TGTGCTAGTGGTAGGGAGGGAAACACCATATATTTT
J gene: TRBJ1-3
clone size: NA
V gene: TRBV12-5
D gene: NA

CDR3 protein: CASSSEGRNQPQHF
CDR3 DNA: TGTGCCAGCAGTTCTGAGGGGCGCAATCAGCCCCAGCATTTT
J gene: TRBJ1-5
clone size: few
V gene: TRBV6-1
D gene: NA

CDR3 protein: CASSTNRGARNEQFF
CDR3 DNA: TGTGCCAGCAGTACTAACCGGGGGGCGAGAAATGAGCAGTTCTTC
J gene: TRBJ2-1
clone size: NA
V gene: TRBV6-5
D gene: NA

CDR3 protein: CASRQGVHNEQFF
CDR3 DNA: TGTGCCAGCAGGCAGGGTGTCCACAATGAGCAGTTCTTC
J gene: TRBJ2-1
clone size: NA
V gene: TRBV28
D gene: NA

CDR3 protein: CASSYAWGGRGQPQHF
CDR3 DNA: TGTGCCAGTAGTTACGCCTGGGGGGGAAGGGGTCAGCCCCAGCATTTT
J gene: TRBJ1-5
clone size: NA
V gene: TRBV19
D gene: NA

CDR3 protein: CASSPYPSLITEAFF
CDR3 DNA: TGTGCCAGTAGTCCCTACCCCTCCCTAATAACTGAAGCTTTCTTT
J gene: TRBJ1-1
clone size: NA
V gene: TRBV19
D gene: NA

CDR3 protein: CASSLGVAGGLGEQFF
CDR3 DNA: TGTGCCAGCAGCTTAGGGGTAGCGGGGGGGCTAGGTGAGCAGTTCTTC
J gene: TRBJ2-1
clone size: NA
V gene: TRBV7-6
D gene: TRBD2

CDR3 protein: CSVLGRSQETQYF
CDR3 DNA: TGCAGCGTCCTCGGACGCTCCCAAGAGACCCAGTACTTC
J gene: TRBJ2-5
clone size: NA
V gene: TRBV29-1
D gene: NA

CDR3 protein: CASSLATSNTEAFF
CDR3 DNA: TGTGCCAGCAGCTTAGCGACATCGAACACTGAAGCTTTCTTT
J gene: TRBJ1-1
clone size: NA
V gene: TRBV7-2
D gene: NA

CDR3 protein: CASSLSQTGEAFF
CDR3 DNA: TGTGCCAGCAGCTTATCCCAGACAGGTGAAGCTTTCTTT
J gene: TRBJ1-1
clone size: once
V gene: TRBV11-2
D gene: NA

CDR3 protein: CAIRASTGGPGQPQHF
CDR3 DNA: TGTGCCATCAGAGCTTCGACAGGGGGCCCCGGTCAGCCCCAGCATTTT
J gene: TRBJ1-5
clone size: NA
V gene: TRBV10-3
D gene: TRBD1

CDR3 protein: CASSPRSATNEKLFF
CDR3 DNA: TGTGCCAGCTCACCACGATCAGCAACTAATGAAAAACTGTTTTTT
J gene: TRBJ1-4
clone size: NA
V gene: TRBV18
D gene: NA

CDR3 protein: CASSPRTGTNSPLHF
CDR3 DNA: TGTGCCAGCAGCCCCCGGACAGGGACAAATTCACCCCTCCACTTT
J gene: TRBJ1-6
clone size: few
V gene: TRBV9
D gene: TRBD1

CDR3 protein: CASSLLAGDSGKLFF
CDR3 DNA: TGCGCCAGCAGCTTGTTGGCAGGGGATTCGGGAAAACTGTTTTTT
J gene: TRBJ1-4
clone size: NA
V gene: TRBV5-1
D gene: NA

CDR3 protein: CASIRPGTAYNEQFF
CDR3 DNA: TGTGCCAGCATTCGTCCCGGGACAGCCTACAATGAGCAGTTCTTC
J gene: TRBJ2-1
clone size: once
V gene: TRBV28
D gene: TRBD1

CDR3 protein: CASSASSGEDTQYF
CDR3 DNA: TGTGCCAGCAGCGCCTCTTCGGGGGAAGATACGCAGTATTTT
J gene: TRBJ2-3
clone size: NA
V gene: TRBV9
D gene: NA

CDR3 protein: CASSRSHPGQGALGEQFF
CDR3 DNA: TGTGCCAGTAGCCGATCCCATCCCGGACAGGGGGCGCTGGGTGAGCAGTTCTTC
J gene: TRBJ2-1
clone size: NA
V gene: TRBV19
D gene: TRBD1

CDR3 protein: CASSYFSGLGNEQFF
CDR3 DNA: TGTGCCAGCAGCTATTTTAGCGGGTTAGGGAATGAGCAGTTCTTC
J gene: TRBJ2-1
clone size: NA
V gene: TRBV5-4
D gene: TRBD2

CDR3 protein: CASSTRTSEEQFF
CDR3 DNA: TGTGCCAGCTCAACGAGGACTAGCGAGGAGCAGTTCTTC
J gene: TRBJ2-1
clone size: once
V gene: TRBV18
D gene: TRBD2

CDR3 protein: CASSSRRGRETQYF
CDR3 DNA: TGTGCCAGCAGTAGTCGCAGGGGACGAGAGACCCAGTACTTC
J gene: TRBJ2-5
clone size: NA
V gene: TRBV6-5
D gene: NA

CDR3 protein: CASSLQGLDETQYF
CDR3 DNA: TGTGCCAGCAGTTTACAGGGACTAGATGAGACCCAGTACTTC
J gene: TRBJ2-5
clone size: NA
V gene: TRBV28
D gene: TRBD2

CDR3 protein: CASSLWTGSRYGYTF
CDR3 DNA: TGTGCCAGCAGTTTATGGACAGGAAGCCGCTATGGCTACACCTTC
J gene: TRBJ1-2
clone size: NA
V gene: TRBV28
D gene: NA

CDR3 protein: CASSVEVNTEAFF
CDR3 DNA: TGTGCCAGCAGTGTCGAAGTGAACACTGAAGCTTTCTTT
J gene: TRBJ1-1
clone size: NA
V gene: TRBV2
D gene: NA

CDR3 protein: CASRQGLETQYF
CDR3 DNA: TGCGCCAGTAGACAGGGACTAGAGACCCAGTACTTC
J gene: TRBJ2-5
clone size: NA
V gene: TRBV5-1
D gene: NA

CDR3 protein: CASLTSDRNTGELFF
CDR3 DNA: TGTGCCAGCCTTACCTCCGACAGAAACACCGGGGAGCTGTTTTTT
J gene: TRBJ2-2
clone size: NA
V gene: TRBV2
D gene: NA

CDR3 protein: CASIVGVVLAKNIQYF
CDR3 DNA: TGCGCCAGCATTGTCGGGGTGGTACTAGCCAAAAACATTCAGTACTTC
J gene: TRBJ2-4
clone size: NA
V gene: TRBV10-1
D gene: NA

CDR3 protein: CASSLKQGQETQYF
CDR3 DNA: TGCGCCAGCAGCTTGAAACAGGGCCAAGAGACCCAGTACTTC
J gene: TRBJ2-5
clone size: NA
V gene: TRBV5-1
D gene: NA

CDR3 protein: CASRPGGTEDQPQHF
CDR3 DNA: TGTGCCAGTAGACCTGGGGGGACAGAGGATCAGCCCCAGCATTTT
J gene: TRBJ1-5
clone size: NA
V gene: TRBV19
D gene: TRBD1

CDR3 protein: CASRRTGNTIYF
CDR3 DNA: TGCGCCAGCAGACGAACAGGAAACACCATATATTTT
J gene: TRBJ1-3
clone size: NA
V gene: TRBV23-1
D gene: NA

CDR3 protein: CASSFKGAYEQYF
CDR3 DNA: TGTGCCAGCAGCTTTAAGGGGGCTTACGAGCAGTACTTC
J gene: TRBJ2-7
clone size: NA
V gene: TRBV5-6
D gene: TRBD1

CDR3 protein: CASSLMGGQGGSETQYF
CDR3 DNA: TGTGCCAGCAGCTTAATGGGGGGACAGGGAGGATCAGAGACCCAGTACTTC
J gene: TRBJ2-5
clone size: NA
V gene: TRBV7-6
D gene: TRBD1

CDR3 protein: CASSLVSDSPLHF
CDR3 DNA: TGCGCCAGCAGCTTGGTATCGGATTCACCCCTCCACTTT
J gene: TRBJ1-6
clone size: NA
V gene: TRBV5-1
D gene: NA

CDR3 protein: CSARGKLEQYF
CDR3 DNA: TGCAGTGCTAGAGGGAAGCTCGAGCAGTACTTC
J gene: TRBJ2-7
clone size: NA
V gene: TRBV20-1
D gene: NA

CDR3 protein: CASSEVSLSGNTIYF
CDR3 DNA: TGTGCCAGCAGTGAAGTCAGCCTCTCTGGAAACACCATATATTTT
J gene: TRBJ1-3
clone size: NA
V gene: TRBV6-1
D gene: NA

CDR3 protein: CASRTETTLLNYGYTF
CDR3 DNA: TGCGCCAGCAGAACAGAGACTACACTACTAAACTATGGCTACACCTTC
J gene: TRBJ1-2
clone size: NA
V gene: TRBV23-1
D gene: NA

CDR3 protein: CATSREGQGSYSNQPQHF
CDR3 DNA: TGTGCCACCAGCAGAGAAGGGCAGGGCAGTTATAGCAATCAGCCCCAGCATTTT
J gene: TRBJ1-5
clone size: NA
V gene: TRBV15
D gene: NA

CDR3 protein: CASRATVTGSPLHF
CDR3 DNA: TGTGCCAGCAGAGCGACAGTTACTGGCTCACCCCTCCACTTT
J gene: TRBJ1-6
clone size: NA
V gene: TRBV2
D gene: NA

CDR3 protein: CASSKEGDLLPYNSPLHF
CDR3 DNA: TGTGCCAGCAGCAAAGAAGGGGACCTTTTACCTTATAATTCACCCCTCCACTTT
J gene: TRBJ1-6
clone size: NA
V gene: TRBV21-1
D gene: NA

CDR3 protein: CASEQTSGTGELFF
CDR3 DNA: TGTGCCAGCGAACAGACTAGCGGGACCGGGGAGCTGTTTTTT
J gene: TRBJ2-2
clone size: NA
V gene: TRBV7-3
D gene: TRBD2

CDR3 protein: CASSLGPDEQFF
CDR3 DNA: TGTGCCAGCAGCTTAGGGCCCGATGAGCAGTTCTTC
J gene: TRBJ2-1
clone size: NA
V gene: TRBV7-2
D gene: NA

CDR3 protein: CASTFTGGSGYTF
CDR3 DNA: TGTGCCTCAACCTTCACAGGGGGCTCTGGCTACACCTTC
J gene: TRBJ1-2
clone size: NA
V gene: TRBV6-1
D gene: TRBD1

CDR3 protein: CATSFRDRADTQYF
CDR3 DNA: TGTGCCACCAGCTTCCGCGACAGGGCAGATACGCAGTATTTT
J gene: TRBJ2-3
clone size: NA
V gene: TRBV15
D gene: TRBD1

CDR3 protein: CASSQSEVSGQPQHF
CDR3 DNA: TGTGCCAGCAGCCAATCTGAGGTTTCGGGTCAGCCCCAGCATTTT
J gene: TRBJ1-5
clone size: NA
V gene: TRBV16
D gene: NA

CDR3 protein: CASSPRNEDEQYF
CDR3 DNA: TGTGCCAGCTCACCAAGAAACGAGGACGAGCAGTACTTC
J gene: TRBJ2-7
clone size: NA
V gene: TRBV18
D gene: NA

CDR3 protein: CASSYPQTGGSEQFF
CDR3 DNA: TGTGCCAGCAGCTACCCTCAGACAGGGGGGTCTGAGCAGTTCTTC
J gene: TRBJ2-1
clone size: NA
V gene: TRBV5-4
D gene: TRBD1

CDR3 protein: CASSEYGTGGTRAYGYTF
CDR3 DNA: TGTGCCAGCAGTGAATACGGGACAGGGGGAACCAGGGCCTATGGCTACACCTTC
J gene: TRBJ1-2
clone size: once
V gene: TRBV25-1
D gene: TRBD1

CDR3 protein: CASSPGGDGNTIYF
CDR3 DNA: TGTGCCAGCAGCCCGGGGGGAGATGGAAACACCATATATTTT
J gene: TRBJ1-3
clone size: NA
V gene: TRBV7-7
D gene: NA

CDR3 protein: CASRPVDLQGNEQFF
CDR3 DNA: TGCGCCAGCAGGCCCGTCGATCTCCAAGGGAATGAGCAGTTCTTC
J gene: TRBJ2-1
clone size: NA
V gene: TRBV5-1
D gene: NA

CDR3 protein: CASSVEAGNYGYTF
CDR3 DNA: TGTGCCAGCAGCGTAGAGGCAGGAAACTATGGCTACACCTTC
J gene: TRBJ1-2
clone size: NA
V gene: TRBV9
D gene: NA

CDR3 protein: CASSLDSNYGYTF
CDR3 DNA: TGTGCCAGCAGCTTAGACTCTAACTATGGCTACACCTTC
J gene: TRBJ1-2
clone size: few
V gene: TRBV7-2
D gene: NA

CDR3 protein: CAGAELGNSYEQYF
CDR3 DNA: TGTGCCGGCGCCGAGCTCGGTAACTCCTACGAGCAGTACTTC
J gene: TRBJ2-7
clone size: NA
V gene: TRBV7-9
D gene: NA

CDR3 protein: CASSLGSQGRSSNQPQHF
CDR3 DNA: TGTGCCAGCAGCTTAGGTTCGCAGGGGAGATCGAGCAATCAGCCCCAGCATTTT
J gene: TRBJ1-5
clone size: NA
V gene: TRBV7-9
D gene: NA

CDR3 protein: CSSLGGPGTDTQYF
CDR3 DNA: TGCAGCTCCCTCGGGGGGCCGGGAACAGATACGCAGTATTTT
J gene: TRBJ2-3
clone size: NA
V gene: TRBV29-1
D gene: NA

CDR3 protein: CASSSVSTDTQYF
CDR3 DNA: TGCGCCAGCAGCTCCGTTAGCACAGATACGCAGTATTTT
J gene: TRBJ2-3
clone size: NA
V gene: TRBV5-1
D gene: NA

CDR3 protein: CASSLGFRRGTGELFF
CDR3 DNA: TGTGCCAGCAGCTTAGGGTTCAGGAGAGGTACCGGGGAGCTGTTTTTT
J gene: TRBJ2-2
clone size: NA
V gene: TRBV5-4
D gene: NA

CDR3 protein: CASSFLGQGRYEQFF
CDR3 DNA: TGTGCCAGCAGCTTTCTTGGACAGGGGCGGTATGAGCAGTTCTTC
J gene: TRBJ2-1
clone size: NA
V gene: TRBV7-8
D gene: TRBD1

CDR3 protein: CASRGSDSLRPETQYF
CDR3 DNA: TGTGCCAGCAGGGGATCGGACTCCTTACGACCGGAGACCCAGTACTTC
J gene: TRBJ2-5
clone size: once
V gene: TRBV28
D gene: NA